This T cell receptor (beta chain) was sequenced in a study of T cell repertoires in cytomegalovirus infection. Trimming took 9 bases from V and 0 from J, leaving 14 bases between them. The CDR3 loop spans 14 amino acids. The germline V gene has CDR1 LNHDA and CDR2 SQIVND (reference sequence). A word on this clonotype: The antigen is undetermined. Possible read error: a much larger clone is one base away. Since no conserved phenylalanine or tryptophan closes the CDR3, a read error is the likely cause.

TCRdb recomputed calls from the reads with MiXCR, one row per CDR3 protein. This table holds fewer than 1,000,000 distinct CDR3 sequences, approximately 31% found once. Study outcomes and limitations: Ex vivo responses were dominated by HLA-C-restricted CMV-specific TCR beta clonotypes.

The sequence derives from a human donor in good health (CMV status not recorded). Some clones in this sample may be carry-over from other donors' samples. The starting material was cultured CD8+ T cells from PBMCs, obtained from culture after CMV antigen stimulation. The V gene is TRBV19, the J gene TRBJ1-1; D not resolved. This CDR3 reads CASTMRVMNTEAFL. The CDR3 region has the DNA TGTGCCAGCACCATGCGTGTTATGAACACTGAAGCTTTCCTT.